The sample holds many counts of the clone carrying this TCR beta chain. Its antigen is unidentified. The data were obtained in a study of T cell repertoires in cytomegalovirus infection. Study background: The public TCR beta signatures pointed to both CMV infection and matching HLA type.

The germline V gene encodes CDR1 MGHDK and CDR2 SYGVNS. V lost 1 base, J lost 5 bases, and 11 bases lay in between. CDR3 size: 14 residues. Whole-study findings and limits: HLA-C-restricted, CMV-specific TCR beta clonotypes were dominant ex vivo. Cumulative public TCR beta family frequency identified CMV carriers with the relevant HLA.

MiXCR was run by TCRdb on the reads, yielding one entry per CDR3 protein. This sample has about 260,000 distinct CDR3 sequences, with roughly 15% found just once. The chain links TRBV25-1 to TRBJ1-2; D unclear. Specimen: PBMCs. The receptor was isolated from a human donor in good health (CMV status not recorded). Some clones in this sample may be carry-over from other donors' samples. CDR3 sequence (DNA): TGTGCCAGCAGTGAATTGGGCACTTTATATGGCTACACCTTC. Translation: CASSELGTLYGYTF.